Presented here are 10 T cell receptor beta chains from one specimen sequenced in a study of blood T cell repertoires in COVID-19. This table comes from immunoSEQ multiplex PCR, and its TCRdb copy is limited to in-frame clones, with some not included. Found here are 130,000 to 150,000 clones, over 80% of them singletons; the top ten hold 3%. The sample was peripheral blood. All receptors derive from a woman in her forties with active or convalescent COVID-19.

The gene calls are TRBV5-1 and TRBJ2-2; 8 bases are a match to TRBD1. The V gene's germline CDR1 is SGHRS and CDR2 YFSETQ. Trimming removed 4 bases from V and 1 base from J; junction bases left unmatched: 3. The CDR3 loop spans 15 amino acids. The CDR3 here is CASSKDRVNTGELFF. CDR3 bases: TGCGCCAGCAGCAAGGACAGGGTGAACACCGGGGAGCTGTTTTTT.

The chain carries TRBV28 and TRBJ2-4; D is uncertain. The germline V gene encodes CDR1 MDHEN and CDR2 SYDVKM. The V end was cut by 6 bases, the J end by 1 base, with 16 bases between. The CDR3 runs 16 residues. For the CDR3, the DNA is TGTGCCAGCAGCCCGCGACTGCTTAGGGCCAAAAACATTCAGTACTTC. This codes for CASSPRLLRAKNIQYF.

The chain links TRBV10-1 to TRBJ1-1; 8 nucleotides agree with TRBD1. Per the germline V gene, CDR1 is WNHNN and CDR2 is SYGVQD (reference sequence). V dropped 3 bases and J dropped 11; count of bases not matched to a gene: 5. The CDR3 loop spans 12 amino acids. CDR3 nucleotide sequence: TGCGCCAGCAGTGATCAACGGGACAGGGCTTTCTTT. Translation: CASSDQRDRAFF.

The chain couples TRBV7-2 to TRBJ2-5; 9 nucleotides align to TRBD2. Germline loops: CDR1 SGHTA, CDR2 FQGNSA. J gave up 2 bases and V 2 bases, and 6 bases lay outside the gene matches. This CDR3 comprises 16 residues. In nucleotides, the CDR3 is TGTGCCAGCAGCTTACGGTTAGCGGGGGATCAAGAGACCCAGTACTTC. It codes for CASSLRLAGDQETQYF. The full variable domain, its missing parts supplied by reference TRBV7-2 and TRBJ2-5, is GAGVSQSPSNKVTEKGKDVELRCDPISGHTALYWYRQSLGQGLEFLIYFQGNSAPDKSGLPSDRFSAERTGGSVSTLTIQRTQQEDSAVYLCASSLRLAGDQETQYFGPGTRLLVL.

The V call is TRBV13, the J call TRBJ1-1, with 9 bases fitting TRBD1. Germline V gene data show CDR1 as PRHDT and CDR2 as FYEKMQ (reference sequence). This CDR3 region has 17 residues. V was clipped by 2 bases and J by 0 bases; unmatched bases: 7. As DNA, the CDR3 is TGTGCCAGCAGCTTATACAGGGGGCGAGCCATGAACACTGAAGCTTTCTTT. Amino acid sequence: CASSLYRGRAMNTEAFF. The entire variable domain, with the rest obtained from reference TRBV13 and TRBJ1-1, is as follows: AAGVIQSPRHLIKEKRETATLKCYPIPRHDTVYWYQQGPGQDPQFLISFYEKMQSDKGSIPDRFSAQQFSDYHSELNMSSLELGDSALYFCASSLYRGRAMNTEAFFGQGTRLTVV.

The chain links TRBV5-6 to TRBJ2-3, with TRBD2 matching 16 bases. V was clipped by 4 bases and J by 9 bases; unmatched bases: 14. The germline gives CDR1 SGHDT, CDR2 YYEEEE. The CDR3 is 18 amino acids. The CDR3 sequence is CASSKGTSGRAADLTQYF. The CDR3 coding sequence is TGTGCCAGCAGCAAAGGGACTAGCGGGAGGGCCGCAGACCTAACGCAGTATTTT.

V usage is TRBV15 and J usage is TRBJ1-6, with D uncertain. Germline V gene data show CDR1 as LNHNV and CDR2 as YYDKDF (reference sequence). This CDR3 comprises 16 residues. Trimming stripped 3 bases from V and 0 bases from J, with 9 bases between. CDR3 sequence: CATSSGFPSYNSPLHF. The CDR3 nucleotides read TGTGCCACCAGCAGCGGGTTTCCCTCCTATAATTCACCCCTCCACTTT.

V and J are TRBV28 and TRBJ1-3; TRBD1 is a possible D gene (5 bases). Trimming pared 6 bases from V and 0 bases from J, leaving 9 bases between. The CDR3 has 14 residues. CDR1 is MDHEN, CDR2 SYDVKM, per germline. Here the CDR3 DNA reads TGTGCCAGCAGCTCAGGGTTCTCTGGAAACACCATATATTTT. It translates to CASSSGFSGNTIYF.

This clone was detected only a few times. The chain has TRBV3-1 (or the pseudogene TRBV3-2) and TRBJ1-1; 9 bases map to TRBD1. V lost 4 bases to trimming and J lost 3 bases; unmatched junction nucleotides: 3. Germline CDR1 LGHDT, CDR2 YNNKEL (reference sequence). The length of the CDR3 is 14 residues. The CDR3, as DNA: TGTGCCAGCAGCCCTGGGACAGGGTACACTGAAGCTTTCTTT. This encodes CASSPGTGYTEAFF.

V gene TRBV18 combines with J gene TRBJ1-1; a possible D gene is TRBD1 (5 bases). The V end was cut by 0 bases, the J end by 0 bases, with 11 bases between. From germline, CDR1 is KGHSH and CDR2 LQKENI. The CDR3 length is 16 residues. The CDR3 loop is CASSPPNKGLNTEAFF. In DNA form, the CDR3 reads TGTGCCAGCTCACCACCAAATAAGGGGCTGAACACTGAAGCTTTCTTT.